These T cell receptor beta chains were read from a single sample in a study of T cell clonotyping in hematopoietic cell transplantation. The assay was immunoSEQ multiplex PCR, and TCRdb's table has in-frame clones only and misses some. The profile shows fewer than 100,000 clones, approximately 95% of them singletons. Specimen: peripheral blood mononuclear cells, collected before stem cell transplant. These receptors all come from a woman aged 45-59 years with acute myeloid leukemia. Some clones in this sample may be carry-over from other donors' samples. The CDR3 runs from the conserved cysteine through the conserved F or W. D genes are given only for firm matches. Some rows mark clone size as missing; the rest say once, few, many or name a class of expanded clone.

>TRBV7-6|TRBJ2-5|NA|NA
TGTGCCAGCAGCTTAAATAAGGCGATCGAGACCCAGTACTTC
CASSLNKAIETQYF
>TRBV5-6|TRBJ1-6|NA|TRBD1
TGTGCCAGCAGCTTACCCGGGACAGGGCGTTCACCCCTCCACTTT
CASSLPGTGRSPLHF
>TRBV5-5|TRBJ1-6|NA|TRBD1
TGTGCCAGCAGCTTGGCCACACAGGGGAATTCACCCCTCCACTTT
CASSLATQGNSPLHF
>TRBV5-6|TRBJ2-7|NA|NA
TGTGCCAGCAGCTATACAGGGTCGGGCGAGCAGTACTTC
CASSYTGSGEQYF
>TRBV7-2|TRBJ1-2|NA|NA
TGTGCCAGCAGCTTAGAGGGTATGGGTGGCTACACCTTC
CASSLEGMGGYTF
>TRBV5-8|TRBJ2-2|NA|NA
TGTGCCAGCAGCTTGGACACAACGAACACCGGGGAGCTGTTTTTT
CASSLDTTNTGELFF
>TRBV25-1|TRBJ2-7|NA|NA
TGTGCCAGCAGTGACCATTTATCCGGGAAGGCCCCATACGAGCAGTACTTC
CASSDHLSGKAPYEQYF
>TRBV11-2|TRBJ2-1|NA|NA
TGTGGGGTTGGTTTAGGGCAGTTCTTC
CGVGLGQFF
>TRBV11-1|TRBJ2-5|NA|TRBD2
TGTGCCAGCAGCTCCGGGACTAGCGGCAGCCGGTACCAAGAGACCCAGTACTTC
CASSSGTSGSRYQETQYF
>TRBV19|TRBJ1-2|once|NA
TGTGCCAGTAGTATCGGCAGCTGGGACTATGGCTACACCTTC
CASSIGSWDYGYTF
>TRBV5-1|TRBJ1-2|NA|TRBD1
TGCGCCAGCAGCTTCCCACCGGGACAGGGATATGGCTACACCTTC
CASSFPPGQGYGYTF